What follows are 12 T cell receptor beta chains derived from one specimen sequenced in a study of T cell repertoires in cytomegalovirus infection. TCRdb itself ran the reads through MiXCR, one entry per CDR3 protein. The table has hundreds of thousands of distinct CDR3 sequences, 33% seen once. These receptors have no known antigen. Specimen: cultured PBMCs, collected from culture after CMV antigen stimulation. The source is a human donor in good health (CMV status not recorded). Some clones in this sample may be carry-over from other donors' samples.

The chain combines TRBV27 with TRBJ2-7; D may be TRBD1 (6 bases). V dropped 2 bases and J dropped 5 bases, with 16 bases sitting between them. In germline, CDR1 is MNHEY, CDR2 SMNVEV (reference sequence). The CDR3 loop spans 15 amino acids. The CDR3 DNA is TGTGCCAGCAGTTTAATACAGGGAAACCCCCACGAGCAGTACTTC. Protein: CASSLIQGNPHEQYF.

This clonotype was observed a handful of times. This chain joins TRBV12-3 or TRBV12-4 and TRBJ1-5; D is unresolved. CDR3 length: 14 amino acids. The V and J ends lost 2 bases and 3 bases respectively, with 8 bases between them. The CDR3 nucleotides read TGTGCCAGCAGTTTATTGGGGTTCAATCAGCCCCAGCATTTT. Translating gives CASSLLGFNQPQHF.

The chain carries TRBV27 and TRBJ2-2; D call uncertain. This CDR3 is 15 amino acids long. V was pared by 10 bases and J by 1 base, with 16 bases between. In germline, CDR1 is MNHEY, CDR2 SMNVEV (reference sequence). In nucleotides, the CDR3 is TGTGCCACCAAGCAGCTTGGAGTGAACACCGGGGAGCTGTTTTTT. Amino acids: CATKQLGVNTGELFF.

This clonotype was observed a few times. The CDR3: CASSPRDGHSYEQYF. Here the CDR3 DNA reads TGTGCCAGCAGTCCGAGGGACGGACACTCCTACGAGCAGTACTTC. The chain recombines TRBV28 with TRBJ2-7, with D perhaps given as TRBD1 or TRBD2 (5 bases each). The CDR3 consists of 15 residues. Trimming shortened V by 5 bases and J by 0 bases, and 14 bases separated the two germline ends. Germline V CDR1 and CDR2: MDHEN, SYDVKM.

The count of this clonotype is one. The chain recombines TRBV19 with TRBJ1-1; D remains unclear. Trimming removed 5 bases from V and 4 bases from J, with 14 bases in between. Germline V gene data show CDR1 as LNHDA and CDR2 as SQIVND (reference sequence). The CDR3 consists of 14 residues. CDR3 loop: CASSSRRVITEAFF. CDR3 in DNA: TGTGCCAGTAGTTCCCGGAGGGTGATCACTGAAGCTTTCTTT.

The chain links TRBV28 to TRBJ2-2; D is perhaps TRBD1 (5 bases). Looked up from germline, CDR1 is MDHEN and CDR2 is SYDVKM. The CDR3 is 13 residues long. The V gene lost 3 bases and the J gene lost 6 bases, with 8 bases spanning the gap. CDR3 sequence: CASSFLGAGELFF. The DNA of the CDR3 is TGTGCCAGCAGTTTCTTAGGGGCCGGGGAGCTGTTTTTT.

The V gene is TRBV27, the J gene TRBJ1-5; TRBD1 agrees at 9 bases. CDR1 MNHEY and CDR2 SMNVEV come from the germline V gene (reference sequence). The CDR3 sequence is 15 residues long. V shed 5 bases and J 6 bases; nucleotides not matched to a gene: 8. CDR3 protein: CASSPRDRATQPQHF. CDR3 nucleotides: TGTGCCAGCAGTCCAAGGGACAGGGCGACTCAGCCCCAGCATTTT.

The chain employs TRBV4-3 and TRBJ2-4; D might be TRBD1 (7 bases). Germline values: CDR1 LGHNA, CDR2 YSLEER. V was trimmed by 1 base and J by 8 bases, leaving 21 bases between them. There are 17 residues in the CDR3. In DNA, the CDR3 is TGCGCCAGCAGCCAAGTCTTCTCAGGGGGAGGTTTGGACATTCAGTACTTC. Amino acids: CASSQVFSGGGLDIQYF.

The V gene is TRBV27, the J gene TRBJ1-4; the D is unclear. Between the trimmed V and J ends, which lost 3 bases and 3 bases, there was a span of 11 bases. The CDR3 is 15 amino acids. CDR1 and CDR2 (germline): MNHEY, SMNVEV (reference sequence). The DNA for the CDR3 is TGTGCCAGCAGTTTCACCGGGAGGGCTAATGAAAAACTGTTTTTT. This gives the protein CASSFTGRANEKLFF. Combining the CDR3 with reference TRBV27 and TRBJ1-4 gives the whole variable domain EAQVTQNPRYLITVTGKKLTVTCSQNMNHEYMSWYRQDPGLGLRQIYYSMNVEVTDKGDVPEGYKVSRKEKRNFPLILESPSPNQTSLYFCASSFTGRANEKLFFGSGTQLSVL.

The V gene is TRBV6-5, the J gene TRBJ2-3; the match to TRBD1 covers 11 bases. The V and J ends lost 2 bases and 6 bases, in that order; junction bases with no gene match: 4. The CDR3 runs to 15 residues. Germline V gene sequence: CDR1 MNHEY, CDR2 SVGAGI. Here the CDR3 DNA reads TGTGCCAGCAGTTACCGGGACAGGGGGATCGATACGCAGTATTTT. It specifies CASSYRDRGIDTQYF.

This clonotype was picked up a small number of times. The chain uses TRBV3-1 and TRBJ1-2; no firm D call. Germline values: CDR1 LGHDT, CDR2 YNNKEL (reference sequence). V was trimmed by 0 bases and J by 8 bases, leaving 10 bases between them. The CDR3 extends over 13 amino acids. CDR3 sequence: CASSQDEAFGYTF. CDR3 nucleotide sequence: TGTGCCAGCAGCCAAGACGAAGCCTTCGGCTACACCTTC.

This chain uses TRBV7-6 with TRBJ2-2, with TRBD2 matching over 9 bases. The CDR3 is made up of 16 amino acids. Per germline, CDR1 SGHVS and CDR2 FNYEAQ. V shed 5 bases, J shed 4 bases, and the junction held 8 bases outside the gene matches. CDR3 coding DNA: TGTGCCAGCAGCCCACGTGCGGGAGGGAGCACCGGGGAGCTGTTTTTT. The encoded protein is CASSPRAGGSTGELFF. Variable domain in full (rest from reference TRBV7-6 and TRBJ2-2): GAGVSQSPRYKVTKRGQDVALRCDPISGHVSLYWYRQALGQGPEFLTYFNYEAQQDKSGLPNDRFSAERPEGSISTLTIQRTEQRDSAMYRCASSPRAGGSTGELFFGEGSRLTVL.